The text below deals with one T cell receptor beta chain. V was shortened by 0 bases and J by 3 bases, with 9 bases between the two germline ends. CDR3 length equals 14 residues. The germline CDR1 and CDR2 sequences are SGDLS and YYNGEE. Selected positively for CCR7 and CD45RO-negative, naive CD8 cells excluded terminally differentiated effector memory CD45RA+ cells. The sample is drawn from a study of shared clonotypes between healthy human individuals. Sequencing used immunoSEQ multiplex PCR; TCRdb keeps in-frame clones, though not all of them. The profile shows 2 million to 2.5 million clones, 85% to 95% of them singletons.

The receptor was derived from a man in his late teens or twenties in good health. The sequencing input was naive CD8+ T cells sorted from blood. V gene TRBV9 combines with J gene TRBJ1-1, with D unclear. The CDR3, as DNA: TGTGCCAGCAGCGTAGAAGGGTCCCACACTGAAGCTTTCTTT. Residues: CASSVEGSHTEAFF.